The 23 T cell receptor beta chains listed next were all sequenced from one sample in a study of blood T cell repertoires in COVID-19. Using immunoSEQ multiplex PCR, the repertoire was profiled, and TCRdb retains in-frame clones only, with some absent. The table lists fewer than 400,000 clones, roughly 90% of them singletons. The sample taken for sequencing was peripheral blood. All receptors derive from a woman aged 25 to 45 with COVID-19, enrolled during active disease.

The chain links TRBV6-1 to TRBJ1-1; D remains ambiguous. Trimming pared 3 bases from V and 1 base from J, leaving 6 bases between. The CDR3 spans 13 residues. The germline gives CDR1 MNHNS, CDR2 SASEGT. The CDR3 protein is CASSERGNTEAFF. CDR3 DNA sequence: TGTGCCAGCAGTGAGCGGGGGAACACTGAAGCTTTCTTT.

The chain uses TRBV7-6 and TRBJ1-2, with TRBD1 identical over 9 bases. This CDR3 is built from 19 residues. In germline, CDR1 is SGHVS, CDR2 FNYEAQ. The ends lost 4 bases at V and 4 bases at J; junction bases unmatched: 19. The DNA for the CDR3 is TGTGCCAGCAGCTCCAACTACAGGGGGCCCCCCGGGAGAGTCTATGGCTACACCTTC. Amino acid sequence: CASSSNYRGPPGRVYGYTF.

This sequence joins TRBV10-2 and TRBJ2-7, with TRBD1 matching 7 bases. Germline CDR1 WSHSY, CDR2 SAAADI. Trimming at V came to 7 bases and at J to 0 bases, leaving 3 bases not matched to a gene. CDR3 length: 13 amino acids. The CDR3 sequence: CASKGQSSYEQYV. CDR3 nucleotides: TGCGCCAGCAAGGGACAGAGCTCCTACGAGCAGTACGTC.

In its sample, this clone was seen a few times. The chain uses TRBV24-1 and TRBJ1-6; the match to TRBD1 covers 7 bases. Germline V gene sequence: CDR1 KGHDR, CDR2 SFDVKD. The V segment lost 3 bases and the J segment 9 bases; nucleotides outside the gene matches: 1. The CDR3 covers 13 residues. This CDR3 reads CATSDRTGSPLHF. The DNA for the CDR3 is TGTGCCACCAGTGATCGGACAGGTTCACCCCTCCACTTT.

The rearrangement links TRBV12-5 to TRBJ1-2, with TRBD1 identical over 8 bases. J gave up 1 base and V 1 base, and 8 bases lay outside the gene matches. Germline values: CDR1 LGHNT, CDR2 FRNRAP. CDR3 length: 17 residues. CDR3 residues: CASGLGRGLFVNYGYTF. CDR3 DNA: TGTGCTAGTGGTTTGGGCAGGGGGCTCTTTGTTAACTATGGCTACACCTTC.

The CDR3 DNA reads as TGTGCCAGCAGCGTAACGGGGACAAACCAAGAGACCCAGTACTTC. Translated, it gives CASSVTGTNQETQYF. J is TRBJ2-5 and V is TRBV9, with D tentatively TRBD1 (6 bases). The length of the CDR3 is 15 residues. Trimming pared 1 base from V and 0 bases from J, leaving 10 bases between. The V gene's germline CDR1 is SGDLS and CDR2 YYNGEE.

The chain has TRBV10-3 and TRBJ2-2, with D perhaps TRBD1 (5 bases). This CDR3 is 16 amino acids long. CDR1 and CDR2 (germline): ENHRY, SYGVKD. V was cut by 3 bases and J by 8 bases, with 19 bases left in between. DNA for the CDR3: TGTGCCATCAGTGATTTCCCGGACACGGTCACGGGGGAGCTGTTTTTT. This encodes CAISDFPDTVTGELFF.

The chain combines TRBV5-8 with TRBJ1-6; D is possibly TRBD1 (5 bases). This CDR3 contains 16 residues. Looked up from germline, CDR1 is SGHTS and CDR2 is YDEGEE. The V end lost 0 bases, the J end lost 9 bases, and 16 bases lay between the germline ends. CDR3 coding DNA: TGTGCCAGCAGCTTGGATGGTTGGACAAGAGGTTCACCCCTCCACTTT. Its protein is CASSLDGWTRGSPLHF. Using reference TRBV5-8 and TRBJ1-6 for the parts outside the CDR3, the full variable domain is EAGVTQSPTHLIKTRGQQATLRCSPISGHTSVYWYQQALGLGLQFLLWYDEGEERNRGNFPPRFSGRQFPNYSSELNVNALELEDSALYLCASSLDGWTRGSPLHFGNGTRLTVT.

This clone came up a few times. The chain is built from TRBV13 and TRBJ1-4; perhaps TRBD1 as D (6 bases). The ends were cut back, 6 bases at V and 7 bases at J, with 12 bases in the middle. CDR1 and CDR2 from the germline V gene are PRHDT and FYEKMQ (reference sequence). The CDR3 covers 13 residues. The CDR3 sequence: CASSRTGSEKLFF. In nucleotides, the CDR3 is TGTGCCAGCAGTCGCACAGGGAGTGAAAAACTGTTTTTT.

The V call is TRBV5-6, the J call TRBJ1-6, with TRBD1 matching over 7 bases. With V trimmed by 4 bases and J by 6 bases, 13 bases remained unmatched. From germline, CDR1 is SGHDT and CDR2 YYEEEE. The CDR3 sequence is 17 residues long. CDR3 in amino acids: CASSRTGIRGPNSPLHF. Written as DNA, the CDR3 is TGTGCCAGCAGCCGGACAGGAATCAGGGGACCTAATTCACCCCTCCACTTT.

This chain links TRBV9 with TRBJ2-3, with a possible D match to TRBD2 (5 bases). Per the germline V gene, CDR1 is SGDLS and CDR2 is YYNGEE. The V end lost 4 bases, the J end lost 4 bases, and 10 bases lay between the germline ends. CDR3 size: 13 residues. The CDR3 DNA reads as TGTGCCAGCAGCACGCGAGCGGCAGATACGCAGTATTTT. This codes for CASSTRAADTQYF.

The J gene is TRBJ1-5, the V gene TRBV5-6; possible D gene TRBD1, 6 bases. Germline CDR1 is SGHDT and CDR2 is YYEEEE. V was clipped by 1 base and J by 7 bases, with 9 bases between them. The CDR3 spans 13 residues. CDR3 sequence reads: CASSLKDSQPQHF. CDR3 DNA sequence: TGTGCCAGCAGCTTGAAGGACAGCCAGCCCCAGCATTTT.

V usage is TRBV19 and J usage is TRBJ1-1; D gene ambiguous. V was trimmed by 11 bases and J by 7 bases, leaving 14 bases between them. Germline CDR1 is LNHDA and CDR2 is SQIVND (reference sequence). The CDR3 is 11 residues long. CDR3 amino acids: CASRLGSEAFF. CDR3 sequence (DNA): TGTGCCTCTCGCCTCGGTAGTGAAGCTTTCTTT. Drawing the rest from reference TRBV19 and TRBJ1-1, the complete variable domain is DGGITQSPKYLFRKEGQNVTLSCEQNLNHDAMYWYRQDPGQGLRLIYYSQIVNDFQKGDIAEGYSVSREKKESFPLTVTSAQKNPTAFYLCASRLGSEAFFGQGTRLTVV.

J is TRBJ2-7 and V is TRBV21-1; no DNA check was done on the table's D call, TRBD1. TRBV21-1 is deemed a pseudogene. The CDR3 is 14 residues long. CDR3 amino acids: CASRAGDRGWEQYF. CDR3 nucleotides: TGTGCCAGCAGGGCCGGAGACAGGGGGTGGGAGCAGTACTTC.

The chain combines TRBV15 with TRBJ2-5; 10 bases align to TRBD2. With 1 base clipped from V and 0 bases from J, the junction kept 2 bases outside the gene matches. The germline V gene encodes CDR1 LNHNV and CDR2 YYDKDF (reference sequence). CDR3 length: 16 residues. The DNA for the CDR3 is TGTGCCACCAGCAGAGGTCTAGCGGGGGACCAAGAGACCCAGTACTTC. Its translation is CATSRGLAGDQETQYF.

The chain joins TRBV5-4 to TRBJ1-3, with D hard to call. Deletions cut 5 bases from V and 2 bases from J, with 11 bases between. CDR3 length equals 14 residues. From germline, CDR1 is SGHNT and CDR2 YYREEE (reference sequence). CDR3 in amino acids: CASRPEDPGNTIYF. Here the CDR3 DNA reads TGTGCCAGCAGACCTGAGGATCCTGGAAACACCATATATTTT.

The chain uses TRBV5-6 and TRBJ2-5; unclear D gene. V shed 2 bases and J shed 4 bases, with 9 bases lying between them. The CDR3 loop spans 13 amino acids. CDR1 SGHDT and CDR2 YYEEEE come from the germline V gene. The DNA for the CDR3 is TGTGCCAGCAGCTTCGGTCGGGTAGAGACCCAGTACTTC. It translates to CASSFGRVETQYF.

The chain couples TRBV29-1 to TRBJ2-5; TRBD2 agrees at 11 bases. The CDR3 runs 16 residues. The germline V gene encodes CDR1 SQVTM and CDR2 ANQGSEA. V trimming: 7 bases; J trimming: 5 bases; junction bases outside the gene matches: 15. The CDR3 DNA reads TGCAGCGGGGGTTTGACTAGCGGGGACCCCCGGGAGACCCAGTACTTC. Translation: CSGGLTSGDPRETQYF.

The rearrangement links TRBV3-1 (or the pseudogene TRBV3-2) to TRBJ2-3; D ambiguous. The V gene's germline CDR1 is LGHDT and CDR2 YNNKEL (reference sequence). The CDR3 contains 13 residues. V was pared by 1 base and J by 13 bases, with 15 bases between. Written as DNA, the CDR3 is TGTGCCAGCAGCCAAGCCCCCCTCAATCGGGAGTATTTT. This codes for CASSQAPLNREYF.

This clone was counted between two and nine times. The rearrangement links TRBV6-4 to TRBJ1-1, with a tentative D call TRBD1 (5 bases). The V gene lost 5 bases and the J gene lost 4 bases, with 14 bases spanning the gap. The CDR3 runs to 14 residues. Per germline, CDR1 MRHNA and CDR2 SNTAGT. CDR3 sequence (DNA): TGTGCCAGCAGTTCGGACGGCGGGGGCACTGAAGCTTTCTTT. This translates into CASSSDGGGTEAFF.

The CDR3 is CASSQLTGASGNTIYF. CDR3 in DNA: TGTGCCAGCAGCCAATTGACAGGGGCCTCTGGAAACACCATATATTTT. This sequence joins TRBV4-2 and TRBJ1-3; 8 nucleotides line up with TRBD1. The trim removed 2 bases at V and 0 bases at J, leaving 3 bases unmatched. This CDR3 region has 16 residues. Looked up from germline, CDR1 is LGHNA and CDR2 is YNFKEQ.

The chain employs TRBV2 and TRBJ1-2; the D is unclear. The CDR3 runs 15 residues. The germline V gene has CDR1 SNHLY and CDR2 FYNNEI. V shed 5 bases and J shed 7 bases, with 20 bases lying between them. The chain's CDR3 is CASSITSGYIGGYTF. CDR3 nucleotide sequence: TGTGCCAGCAGTATTACTTCCGGGTATATTGGTGGCTACACCTTC.

This chain uses TRBV11-2 with TRBJ2-7; 9 positions match TRBD1. V lost 4 bases to trimming and J lost 3 bases; unmatched junction nucleotides: 7. From germline, CDR1 is SGHAT and CDR2 FQNNGV. The CDR3 runs 15 residues. CDR3 coding DNA: TGTGCCAGCAGCTCCCGGGACAGGGTTGACTACGAGCAGTACTTC. It is translated as CASSSRDRVDYEQYF.